The T cell receptor (beta chain) described here comes from a study of blood T cell repertoires in COVID-19. For the study at large: COVID-19 samples from acute and convalescent phases originated in the United States, Italy and Spain. T cells, B-cell-depleted T cells, or PBMCs provided the cDNA or gDNA that served as material.

In the authors' workflow: How many nucleated cells were present was estimated from reference gene primer amplification. Sequencing was performed with immunoSEQ multiplex PCR; in TCRdb, only in-frame clones are kept and a portion is missing. The V and J calls and clone size come from that table; D and trimming were worked out from the DNA. Here the sample spans 50,000 to 65,000 clones, roughly 76% being singletons. The length of the CDR3 is 14 residues. The germline V and J ends were trimmed by 2 bases and 4 bases, with 14 bases remaining between them. Germline CDR1 GTSNPN, CDR2 SVGIG (reference sequence). The sample holds one count of this clone.

The sequencing sample was made of peripheral blood. The V call is TRBV30, the J call TRBJ2-5, with D possibly TRBD1 on 6 matching bases. The receptor comes from a woman aged 55-75 years with acute or convalescent COVID-19. The CDR3 reads CAWSFPGHGETQYF. The DNA of the CDR3 is TGTGCCTGGAGTTTCCCGGGACATGGAGAGACCCAGTACTTC.